This T cell receptor (beta chain) was obtained from a study of control samples from healthy donors and cancer patients. Assay: immunoSEQ multiplex PCR; the TCRdb copy retains only in-frame clones and omits some. This table has fewer than 65,000 clones, about 80% appearing once. V was clipped by 5 bases and J by 6 bases; unmatched bases: 6. Germline V CDR1 and CDR2: SGHAT, FQNNGV. The CDR3 is made up of 14 amino acids. The sample consisted of blood. The genes are TRBV11-2 and TRBJ2-3, with TRBD1 matching over 9 bases. The sequence derives from a man in his 70s in good health. CDR3 in amino acids: CASSPGTGRDTQYF. CDR3 in DNA: TGTGCCAGCAGCCCAGGGACAGGGAGGGATACGCAGTATTTT. Based on the CDR3 plus reference TRBV11-2 and TRBJ2-3, the full variable domain is EAGVAQSPRYKIIEKRQSVAFWCNPISGHATLYWYQQILGQGPKLLIQFQNNGVVDDSQLPKDRFSAERLKGVDSTLKIQPAKLEDSAVYLCASSPGTGRDTQYFGPGTRLTVL.